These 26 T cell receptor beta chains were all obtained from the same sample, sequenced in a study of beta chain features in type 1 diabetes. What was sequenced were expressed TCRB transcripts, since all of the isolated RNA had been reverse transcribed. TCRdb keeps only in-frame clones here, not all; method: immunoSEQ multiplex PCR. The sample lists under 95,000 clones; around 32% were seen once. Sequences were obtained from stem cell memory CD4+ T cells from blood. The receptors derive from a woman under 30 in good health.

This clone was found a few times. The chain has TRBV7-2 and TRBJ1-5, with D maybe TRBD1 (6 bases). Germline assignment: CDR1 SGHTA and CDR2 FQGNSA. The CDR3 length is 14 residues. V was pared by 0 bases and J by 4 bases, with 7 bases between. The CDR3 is CASSLAQGNQPQHF. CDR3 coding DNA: TGTGCCAGCAGCTTAGCTCAGGGGAATCAGCCCCAGCATTTT.

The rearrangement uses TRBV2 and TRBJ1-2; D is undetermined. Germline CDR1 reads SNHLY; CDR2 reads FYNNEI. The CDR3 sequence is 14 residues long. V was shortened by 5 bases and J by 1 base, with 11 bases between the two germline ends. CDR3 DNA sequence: TGTGCCAGCAGTTTTTTACAGAGTAACTATGGCTACACCTTC. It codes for CASSFLQSNYGYTF. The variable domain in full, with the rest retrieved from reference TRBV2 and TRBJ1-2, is EPEVTQTPSHQVTQMGQEVILRCVPISNHLYFYWYRQILGQKVEFLVSFYNNEISEKSEIFDDQFSVERPDGSNFTLKIRSTKLEDSAMYFCASSFLQSNYGYTFGSGTRLTVV.

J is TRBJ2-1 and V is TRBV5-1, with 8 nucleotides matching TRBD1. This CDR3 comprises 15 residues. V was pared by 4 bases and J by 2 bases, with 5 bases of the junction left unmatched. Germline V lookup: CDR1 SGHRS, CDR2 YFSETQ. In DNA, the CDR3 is TGCGCCAGCAGCCAACAGGGGGGCACCTACAATGAGCAGTTCTTC. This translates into CASSQQGGTYNEQFF.

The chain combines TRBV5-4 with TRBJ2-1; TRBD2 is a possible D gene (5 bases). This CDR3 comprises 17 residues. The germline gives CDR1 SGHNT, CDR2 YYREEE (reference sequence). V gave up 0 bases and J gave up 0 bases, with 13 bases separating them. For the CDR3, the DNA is TGTGCCAGCAGCTTGGAACTAACTGGGAGCTCCTACAATGAGCAGTTCTTC. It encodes CASSLELTGSSYNEQFF.

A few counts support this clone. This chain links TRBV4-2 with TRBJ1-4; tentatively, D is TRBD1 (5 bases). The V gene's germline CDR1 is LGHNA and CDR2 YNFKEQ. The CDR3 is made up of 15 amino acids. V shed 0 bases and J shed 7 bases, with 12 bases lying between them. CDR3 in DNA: TGTGCCAGCAGCCAAGATAGGCAGGGCTTTGAAAAACTGTTTTTT. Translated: CASSQDRQGFEKLFF.

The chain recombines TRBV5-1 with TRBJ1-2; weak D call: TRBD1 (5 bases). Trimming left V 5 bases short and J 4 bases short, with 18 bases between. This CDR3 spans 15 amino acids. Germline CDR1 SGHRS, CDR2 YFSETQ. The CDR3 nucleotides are TGCGCCAGCAGGCAGGCACAGGCAGAAGCCTATGGCTACACCTTC. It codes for CASRQAQAEAYGYTF.

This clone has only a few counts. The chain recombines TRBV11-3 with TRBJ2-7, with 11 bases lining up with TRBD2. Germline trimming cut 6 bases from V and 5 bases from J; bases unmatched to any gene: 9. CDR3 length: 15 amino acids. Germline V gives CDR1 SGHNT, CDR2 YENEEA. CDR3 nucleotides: TGTGCCAGCAGTAGCACTAGCGGGAGTACCCACGAGCAGTACTTC. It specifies CASSSTSGSTHEQYF.

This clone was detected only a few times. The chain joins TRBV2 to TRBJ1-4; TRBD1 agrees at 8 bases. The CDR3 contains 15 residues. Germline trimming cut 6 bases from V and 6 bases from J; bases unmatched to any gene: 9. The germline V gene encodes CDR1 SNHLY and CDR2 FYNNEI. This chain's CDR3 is CASRTDRGSDEKLFF. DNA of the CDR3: TGTGCCAGCAGGACCGACAGGGGCTCTGATGAAAAACTGTTTTTT.

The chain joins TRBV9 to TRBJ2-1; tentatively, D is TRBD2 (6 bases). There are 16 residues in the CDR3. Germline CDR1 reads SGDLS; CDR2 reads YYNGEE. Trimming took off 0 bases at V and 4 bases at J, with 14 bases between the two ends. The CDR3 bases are TGTGCCAGCAGCGTAGATTTGTGGGGACTGTACAATGAGCAGTTCTTC. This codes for CASSVDLWGLYNEQFF.

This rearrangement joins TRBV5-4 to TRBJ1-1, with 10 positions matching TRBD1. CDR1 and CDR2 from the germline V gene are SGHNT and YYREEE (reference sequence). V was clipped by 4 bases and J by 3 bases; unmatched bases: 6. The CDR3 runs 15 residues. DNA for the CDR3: TGTGCCAGCAGCGGGGAGGACAGGGGGGACACTGAAGCTTTCTTT. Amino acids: CASSGEDRGDTEAFF.

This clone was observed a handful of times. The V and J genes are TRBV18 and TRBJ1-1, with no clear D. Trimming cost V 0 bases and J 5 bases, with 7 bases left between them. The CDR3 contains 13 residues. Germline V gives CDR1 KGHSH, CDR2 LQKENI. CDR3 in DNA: TGTGCCAGCTCACCACCTGGCAGGACTGAAGCTTTCTTT. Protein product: CASSPPGRTEAFF.

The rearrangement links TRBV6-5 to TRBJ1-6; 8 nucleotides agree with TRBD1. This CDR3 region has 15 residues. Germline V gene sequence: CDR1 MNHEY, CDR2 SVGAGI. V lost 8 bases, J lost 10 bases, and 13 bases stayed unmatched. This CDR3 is CASGVPDRVRSPLHF. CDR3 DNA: TGTGCCAGCGGAGTCCCGGACAGGGTACGGTCACCCCTCCACTTT.

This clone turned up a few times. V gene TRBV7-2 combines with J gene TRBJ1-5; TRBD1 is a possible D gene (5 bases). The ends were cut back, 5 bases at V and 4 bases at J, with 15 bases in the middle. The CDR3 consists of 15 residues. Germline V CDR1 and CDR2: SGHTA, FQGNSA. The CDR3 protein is CASSRTRRSNQPQHF. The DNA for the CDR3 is TGTGCCAGCAGCCGGACACGCCGCTCGAATCAGCCCCAGCATTTT.

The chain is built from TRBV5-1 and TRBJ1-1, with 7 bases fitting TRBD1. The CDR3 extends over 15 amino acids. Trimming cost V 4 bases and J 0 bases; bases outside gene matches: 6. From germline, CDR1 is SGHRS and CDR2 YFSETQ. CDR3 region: CASSMGQLMNTEAFF. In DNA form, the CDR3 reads TGCGCCAGCAGCATGGGACAGCTCATGAACACTGAAGCTTTCTTT. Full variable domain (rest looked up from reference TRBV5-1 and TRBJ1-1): KAGVTQTPRYLIKTRGQQVTLSCSPISGHRSVSWYQQTPGQGLQFLFEYFSETQRNKGNFPGRFSGRQFSNSRSEMNVSTLELGDSALYLCASSMGQLMNTEAFFGQGTRLTVV.

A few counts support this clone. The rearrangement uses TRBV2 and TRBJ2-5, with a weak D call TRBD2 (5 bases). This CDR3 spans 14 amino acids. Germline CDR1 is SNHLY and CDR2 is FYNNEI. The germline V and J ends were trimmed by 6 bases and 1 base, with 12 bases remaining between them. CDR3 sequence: CASSSRGSQETQYF. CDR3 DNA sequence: TGTGCCAGCAGCAGCCGGGGATCCCAAGAGACCCAGTACTTC.

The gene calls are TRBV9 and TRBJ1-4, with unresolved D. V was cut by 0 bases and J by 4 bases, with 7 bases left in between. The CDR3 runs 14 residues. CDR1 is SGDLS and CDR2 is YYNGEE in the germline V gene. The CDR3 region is CASSVAAVNEKLFF. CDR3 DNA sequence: TGTGCCAGCAGCGTAGCTGCGGTTAATGAAAAACTGTTTTTT.

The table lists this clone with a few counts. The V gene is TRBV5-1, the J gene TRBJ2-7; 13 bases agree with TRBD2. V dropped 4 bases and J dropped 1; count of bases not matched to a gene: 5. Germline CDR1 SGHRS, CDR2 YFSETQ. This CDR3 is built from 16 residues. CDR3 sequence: CASSRTSGGGSYEQYF. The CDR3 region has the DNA TGCGCCAGCAGCAGAACTAGCGGGGGGGGATCCTACGAGCAGTACTTC.

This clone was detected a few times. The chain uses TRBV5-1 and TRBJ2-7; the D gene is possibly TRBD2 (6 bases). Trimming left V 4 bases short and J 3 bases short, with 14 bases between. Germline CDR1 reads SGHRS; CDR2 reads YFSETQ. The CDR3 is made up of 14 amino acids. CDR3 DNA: TGCGCCAGCAGCCAGGAGGGGCCTTACTACGAGCAGTACTTC. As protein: CASSQEGPYYEQYF.

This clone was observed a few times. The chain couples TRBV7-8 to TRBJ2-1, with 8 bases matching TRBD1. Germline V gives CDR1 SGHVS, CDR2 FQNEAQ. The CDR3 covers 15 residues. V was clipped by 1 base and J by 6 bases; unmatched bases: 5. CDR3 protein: CASSLVTGEVNEQFF. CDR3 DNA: TGTGCCAGCAGCTTAGTGACAGGGGAAGTCAATGAGCAGTTCTTC.

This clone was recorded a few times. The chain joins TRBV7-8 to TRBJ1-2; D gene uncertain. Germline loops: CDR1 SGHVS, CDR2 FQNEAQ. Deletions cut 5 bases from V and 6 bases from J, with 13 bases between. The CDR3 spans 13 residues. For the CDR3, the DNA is TGTGCCAGCAGCCCAGCGGATAAGGATGGCTACACCTTC. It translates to CASSPADKDGYTF.

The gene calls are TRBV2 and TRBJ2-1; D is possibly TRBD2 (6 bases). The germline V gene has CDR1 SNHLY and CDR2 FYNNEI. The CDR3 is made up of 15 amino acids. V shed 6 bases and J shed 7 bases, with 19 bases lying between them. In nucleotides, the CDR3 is TGTGCCAGCAGAGACCGACTAGAAACAAGGAATGAGCAGTTCTTC. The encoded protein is CASRDRLETRNEQFF.

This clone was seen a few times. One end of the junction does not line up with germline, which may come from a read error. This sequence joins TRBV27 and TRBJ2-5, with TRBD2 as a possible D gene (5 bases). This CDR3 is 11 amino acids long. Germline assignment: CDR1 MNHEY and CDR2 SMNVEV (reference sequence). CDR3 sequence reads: CASNQDFNGDF. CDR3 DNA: TGTGCCAGCAACCAGGACTTTAACGGGGACTTC.

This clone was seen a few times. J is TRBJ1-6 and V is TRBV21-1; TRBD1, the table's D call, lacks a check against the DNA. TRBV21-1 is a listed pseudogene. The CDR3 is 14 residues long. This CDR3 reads CASSRKGPNSPLHF. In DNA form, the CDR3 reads TGTGCCAGCAGCCGTAAGGGGCCGAATTCACCCCTCCACTTT.

In nucleotides, the CDR3 is TGCGCCAGCAGCCAACTACCTGGGACTAGCGGGAGGAGGAGCTCCTACAATGAGCAGTTCTTC. Protein product: CASSQLPGTSGRRSSYNEQFF. The chain links TRBV4-1 to TRBJ2-1, with TRBD2 matching over 15 bases. The CDR3 runs to 21 residues. V lost 2 bases, J lost 0 bases, and 11 bases stayed unmatched. Germline lookup yields CDR1 MGHRA and CDR2 YSYEKL.

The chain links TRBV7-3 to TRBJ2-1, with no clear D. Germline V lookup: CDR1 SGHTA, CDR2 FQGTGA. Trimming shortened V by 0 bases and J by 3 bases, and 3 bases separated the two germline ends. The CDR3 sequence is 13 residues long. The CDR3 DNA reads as TGTGCCAGCAGCTTAACTAGCTACAATGAGCAGTTCTTC. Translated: CASSLTSYNEQFF.

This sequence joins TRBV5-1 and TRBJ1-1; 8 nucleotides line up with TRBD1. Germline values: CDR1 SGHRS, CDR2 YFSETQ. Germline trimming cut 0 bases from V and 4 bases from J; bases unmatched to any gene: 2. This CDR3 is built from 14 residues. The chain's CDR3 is CASSLDRGTTEAFF. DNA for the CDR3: TGCGCCAGCAGCTTGGACAGGGGGACCACTGAAGCTTTCTTT.